A single sample gave rise to the 3 T cell receptor beta chains below, sequenced in a study of cytomegalovirus exposure and HLA in healthy donors (dated by TCRdb to 2017 to 2019). Library preparation used the immunoSEQ multiplex PCR assay. A mixture of 60 forward primers for TCR Vbeta segments and 13 reverse primers for TCR Jbeta segments was used in the multiplex PCR. TCRdb took over this immuneACCESS table, retaining in-frame rearrangements with V and J assigned. Such tables are incomplete; in checked studies, under half of the missing clones stem from an unresolved V gene, and the remainder is unexplained. Across this sample there are about 110,000 clones, with 70% seen only once. Of the sample, roughly a tenth is held by the ten largest clones. Source material: PBMCs. The origin of the receptors is a man between 35 and 55 years old in good health and CMV-seropositive.

The chain recombines TRBV5-1 with TRBJ2-3; D is ambiguous. The CDR3 is 13 residues long. With 0 bases removed from V and 6 bases from J, the gap between germline ends came to 8 bases. Looked up from germline, CDR1 is SGHRS and CDR2 is YFSETQ. The CDR3 coding sequence is TGCGCCAGCAGCTTGGCCCCATTCGATACGCAGTATTTT. Its protein product is CASSLAPFDTQYF.

This clone has a handful of counts. This CDR3 is CASRRLAGLEGHEQFF. Here the CDR3 DNA reads TGTGCCAGCAGACGTCTAGCGGGTCTCGAAGGTCATGAGCAGTTCTTC. The chain has TRBV27 and TRBJ2-1; 8 nucleotides align to TRBD2. The CDR3 extends over 16 amino acids. The germline CDR1 and CDR2 sequences are MNHEY and SMNVEV (reference sequence). Trimming took 6 bases from V and 8 from J; bases not matched to a gene: 15.

The chain carries TRBV7-9 and TRBJ1-1, with 9 bases that match TRBD1. Trimming took 0 bases from V and 6 from J; bases not matched to a gene: 8. The CDR3 is 16 residues long. Germline lookup yields CDR1 SEHNR and CDR2 FQNEAQ (reference sequence). The CDR3 DNA reads as TGTGCCAGCAGCTTAGCATTAGGACAGGGGAGGCCTGAAGCTTTCTTT. It translates to CASSLALGQGRPEAFF.